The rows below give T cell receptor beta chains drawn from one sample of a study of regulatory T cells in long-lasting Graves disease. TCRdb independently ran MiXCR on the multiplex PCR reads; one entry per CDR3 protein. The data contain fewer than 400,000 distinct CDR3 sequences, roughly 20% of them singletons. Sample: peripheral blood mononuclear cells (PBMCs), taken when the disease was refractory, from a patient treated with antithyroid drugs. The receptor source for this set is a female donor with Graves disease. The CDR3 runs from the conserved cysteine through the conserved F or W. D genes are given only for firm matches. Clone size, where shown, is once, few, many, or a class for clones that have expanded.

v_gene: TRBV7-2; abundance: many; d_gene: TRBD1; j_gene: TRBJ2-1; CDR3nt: TGTGCCAGCAGTCGCCGGGGACAGTACAATGAGCAGTTCTTC; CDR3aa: CASSRRGQYNEQFF
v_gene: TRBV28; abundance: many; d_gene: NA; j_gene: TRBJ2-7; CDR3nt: TGTGCCAGCACCGCCGGACAGATCTACGAGCAGTACTTC; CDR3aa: CASTAGQIYEQYF
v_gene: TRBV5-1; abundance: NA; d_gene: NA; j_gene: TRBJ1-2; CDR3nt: TGCGCCAGCAGCTCCCTCGGGCTTGACGGCGCTCCCTACTATGGCTACACCTTC; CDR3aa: CASSSLGLDGAPYYGYTF
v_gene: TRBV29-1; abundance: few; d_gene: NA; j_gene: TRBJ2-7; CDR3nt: TGCAGCGCTTGGGACAACGAGCAGTACTTC; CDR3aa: CSAWDNEQYF
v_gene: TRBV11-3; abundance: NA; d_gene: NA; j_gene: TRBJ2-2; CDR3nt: TGTGCCAGCAGCTTAGTTTCTGGCCGGGAGCTGTTATTT; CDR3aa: CASSLVSGRELLF
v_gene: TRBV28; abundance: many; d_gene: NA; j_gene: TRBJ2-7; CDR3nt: TGTGCCAGCAGTCGTGGACTTGGAGAGCAGTACTTC; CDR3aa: CASSRGLGEQYF
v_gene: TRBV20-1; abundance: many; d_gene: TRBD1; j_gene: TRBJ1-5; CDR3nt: TGCAGTGCTGGAGACAGGGGAGATCAGCCCCAGCATTTT; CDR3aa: CSAGDRGDQPQHF
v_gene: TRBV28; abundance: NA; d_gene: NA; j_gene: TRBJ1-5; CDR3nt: TGTGCCAGCAGTTTAGGACAGTCCCGGTTCCCCGGCTCTTATAGCAATCAGCCCCAGCATTTT; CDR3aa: CASSLGQSRFPGSYSNQPQHF
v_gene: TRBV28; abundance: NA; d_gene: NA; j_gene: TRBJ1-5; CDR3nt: TGTGCCAGCACCCCGGGGGTCGTCCAGCATTTT; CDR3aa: CASTPGVVQHF
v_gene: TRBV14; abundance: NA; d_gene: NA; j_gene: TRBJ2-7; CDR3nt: TGTGCCAGCAGCCACCCGGACAGCGACTTATACTTC; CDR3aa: CASSHPDSDLYF
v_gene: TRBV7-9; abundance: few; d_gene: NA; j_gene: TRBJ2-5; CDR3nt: TGTGCCAGCAGCCTCGCCGAGGGGGGCGCAGAGACCCAGTACTTC; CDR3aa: CASSLAEGGAETQYF
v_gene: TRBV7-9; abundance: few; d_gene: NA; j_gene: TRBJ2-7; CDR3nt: TGTGCCAGCAGCTCCTCCCCTGCCTACGAGCAGTACTTC; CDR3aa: CASSSSPAYEQYF
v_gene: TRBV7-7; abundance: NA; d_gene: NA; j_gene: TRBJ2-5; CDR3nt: TGTGCTAGCAGCTTTTGGGGAAGAGAGACCCAGTACTTC; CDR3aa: CASSFWGRETQYF
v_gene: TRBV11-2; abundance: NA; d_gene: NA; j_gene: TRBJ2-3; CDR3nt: TGTGCCAGCAGCTACACGGACTCCGGTACGCAGTATTTT; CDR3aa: CASSYTDSGTQYF
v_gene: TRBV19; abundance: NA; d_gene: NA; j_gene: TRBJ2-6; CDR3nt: TGTGCCAGTAGTAGGGGAAACTCTGGGGCCAACATCCTGACTTTC; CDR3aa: CASSRGNSGANILTF
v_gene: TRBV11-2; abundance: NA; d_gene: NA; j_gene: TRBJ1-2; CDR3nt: TGTGCCAGCAGCCTGATCGGACAGTCTACTAACTATGGCTACACCTTC; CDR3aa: CASSLIGQSTNYGYTF
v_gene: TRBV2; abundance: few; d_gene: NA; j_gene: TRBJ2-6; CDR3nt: TGTGCCAGCAGTGAGTTCGGACAGAACACTGGGGCCAACGTCCTGACTTTC; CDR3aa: CASSEFGQNTGANVLTF
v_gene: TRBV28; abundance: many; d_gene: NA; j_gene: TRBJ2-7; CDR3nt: TGTGCCAGCAGTTTGAACCCCCGCGGCGAGCAGTACTTC; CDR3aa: CASSLNPRGEQYF
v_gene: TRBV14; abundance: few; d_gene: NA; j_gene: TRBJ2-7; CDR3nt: TGTGCCAGCAGCCAAGATGTAGGGGAGCAGTACTTC; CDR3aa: CASSQDVGEQYF
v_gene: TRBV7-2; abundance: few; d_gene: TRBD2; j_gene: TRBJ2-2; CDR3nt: TGTGCCAGCAGCTTTTTACTAGCGGGAGTAATGTCCGGGGAGCTGTTTTTT; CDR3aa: CASSFLLAGVMSGELFF
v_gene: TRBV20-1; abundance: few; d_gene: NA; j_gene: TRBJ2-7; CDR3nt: TGCAGTGCTAGAGATGTCAAGCCCGAGCAGTACTTC; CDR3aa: CSARDVKPEQYF
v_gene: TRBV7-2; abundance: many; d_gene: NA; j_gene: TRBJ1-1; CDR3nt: TGTGCCAGCAGTTTATCCGGGAACACTGAAGCTTTCTTT; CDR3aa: CASSLSGNTEAFF
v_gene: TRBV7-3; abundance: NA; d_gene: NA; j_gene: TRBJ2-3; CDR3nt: TGTGCCAGCAGCCCGGGACCCATAGTGTCGGATACGCAGTATTTT; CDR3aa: CASSPGPIVSDTQYF
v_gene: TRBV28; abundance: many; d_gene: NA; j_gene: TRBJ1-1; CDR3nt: TGTGCCAGCAGCTCTCCTCTAACGGTATTGGGAACTGAAGCTTTCTTT; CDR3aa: CASSSPLTVLGTEAFF
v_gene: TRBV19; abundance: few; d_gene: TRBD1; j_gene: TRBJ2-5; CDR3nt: TGTGCCAGTACCACAGGGACAGGGTCGCAGACCCAGTACTTC; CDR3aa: CASTTGTGSQTQYF
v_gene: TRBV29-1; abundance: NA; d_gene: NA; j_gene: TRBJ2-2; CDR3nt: TGCAGCGTTGGTACGGGTCACACCGGGGAGCTGTTTTTT; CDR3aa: CSVGTGHTGELFF
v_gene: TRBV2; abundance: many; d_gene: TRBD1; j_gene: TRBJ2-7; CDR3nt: TGTGCCAGCAGTGGGGGACAGGGGATCTACGAGCAGTACTTC; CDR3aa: CASSGGQGIYEQYF
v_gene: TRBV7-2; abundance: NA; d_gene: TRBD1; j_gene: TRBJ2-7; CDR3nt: TGTGCCAGCAGCCCGCCGGGACAGGGGGCTGACGAGCAGTACTTC; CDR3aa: CASSPPGQGADEQYF
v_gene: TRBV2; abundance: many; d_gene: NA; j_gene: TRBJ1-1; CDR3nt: TGTGCCAGCACAGACAGCAACACTGAAGCTTTCTTT; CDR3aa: CASTDSNTEAFF
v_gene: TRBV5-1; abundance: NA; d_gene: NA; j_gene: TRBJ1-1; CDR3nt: TGCGCCAGCAGCCCTTGGACAGATCAGAACACTGAAGCTTTCTTT; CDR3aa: CASSPWTDQNTEAFF
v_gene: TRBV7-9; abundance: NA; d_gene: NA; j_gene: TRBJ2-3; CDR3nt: TGTGCCAGCAGCTTCCCGCCCCGTGGAGCGGCCCTCACAGATACGCAGTATTTT; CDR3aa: CASSFPPRGAALTDTQYF
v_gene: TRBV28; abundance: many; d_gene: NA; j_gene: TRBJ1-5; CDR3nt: TGTGCCAGCAGGTGGACAGTGAATCAGCCCCAGCATTTT; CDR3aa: CASRWTVNQPQHF
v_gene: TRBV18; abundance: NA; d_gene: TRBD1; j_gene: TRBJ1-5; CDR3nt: TGTGCCAGCTCGCTACTCGGGACAGGGGGTGATCAGCCCCAGCATTTT; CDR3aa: CASSLLGTGGDQPQHF
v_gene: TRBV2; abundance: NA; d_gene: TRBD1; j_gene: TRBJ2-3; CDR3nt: TGTGCCGCGGATACGGGACAGGACACAGATACGCAGTATTTT; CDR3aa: CAADTGQDTDTQYF
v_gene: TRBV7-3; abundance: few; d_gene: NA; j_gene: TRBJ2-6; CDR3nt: TGTGCCAGCAGCTCCCCCGGGTCTACTGGGGCCAACGTCCTGACTTTC; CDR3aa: CASSSPGSTGANVLTF
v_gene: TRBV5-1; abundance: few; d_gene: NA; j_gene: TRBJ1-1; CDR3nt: TGCGCCAGCAGCTCGTCGGGACATATGAACACTGAAGCTTTCTTT; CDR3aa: CASSSSGHMNTEAFF
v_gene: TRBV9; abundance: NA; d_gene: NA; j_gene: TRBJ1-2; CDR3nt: TGTGCCAGCAGCGCGCAGGGGAACTATGGCTACACCTTC; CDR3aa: CASSAQGNYGYTF
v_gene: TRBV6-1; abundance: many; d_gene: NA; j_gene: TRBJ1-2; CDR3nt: TGTGCCAGCAGTGAAGTGGGGTATGGCTACACCTTC; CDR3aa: CASSEVGYGYTF
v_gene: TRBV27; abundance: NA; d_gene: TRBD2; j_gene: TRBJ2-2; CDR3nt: TGTGCCAGCAGTTCCCAAGCGGGAGGGAACACCGGGGAGCTGTTTTTT; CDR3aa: CASSSQAGGNTGELFF
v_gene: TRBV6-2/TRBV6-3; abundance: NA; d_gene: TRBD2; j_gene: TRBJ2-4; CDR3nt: TGTGCCAGCAGTCCTAGCGGGGGCCAAAACATTCAGTACTTC; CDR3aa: CASSPSGGQNIQYF
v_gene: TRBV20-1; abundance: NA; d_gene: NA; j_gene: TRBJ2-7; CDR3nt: TGCAGTGCCCAAACCTACGAGCAGTACTTC; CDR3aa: CSAQTYEQYF
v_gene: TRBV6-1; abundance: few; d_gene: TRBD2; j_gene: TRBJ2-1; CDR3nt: TGTGCGAGTCAAGGGCTAGGGACTAGCGCCTACAATGAGCAGTTCTTC; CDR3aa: CASQGLGTSAYNEQFF